This is a list of T cell receptor beta chains from one sample in a study of control samples from healthy donors and cancer patients. Here immunoSEQ multiplex PCR was the method, and the copy in TCRdb shows in-frame clones only, minus some. The data show 150,000 to 200,000 clones, with around 90% seen just once and roughly 1.5% held by the top ten. Sequencing used blood. The receptor source for this set is a woman in her 50s in good health. Both conserved end residues are part of each CDR3. A D gene is named only where the DNA matches it firmly. Only part of the rows carry a size: once, few, many, or a class if the clone is expanded.

size: NA
D: NA
J: TRBJ1-4
V: TRBV27
CDR3: CASSPTGRGSTNEKLFF
DNA: TGTGCCAGCAGTCCCACCGGAAGGGGATCAACTAATGAAAAACTGTTTTTT

size: NA
D: NA
J: TRBJ1-5
V: TRBV27
CDR3: CASSLFQGQPQHF
DNA: TGTGCCAGCAGTTTATTCCAGGGTCAGCCCCAGCATTTT

size: NA
D: TRBD2
J: TRBJ2-7
V: TRBV15
CDR3: CATSRDSAGGWPEQYF
DNA: TGTGCCACCAGCAGAGATAGTGCGGGAGGTTGGCCCGAGCAGTACTTC

size: once
D: NA
J: TRBJ2-1
V: TRBV24-1
CDR3: CATSAGPGSYNEQFF
DNA: TGTGCCACCAGCGCCGGACCCGGCTCCTACAATGAGCAGTTCTTC

size: NA
D: NA
J: TRBJ1-5
V: TRBV24-1
CDR3: CATSETGRSPQHF
DNA: TGTGCCACCAGTGAAACTGGACGGTCCCCCCAGCATTTT

size: NA
D: TRBD1
J: TRBJ2-7
V: TRBV5-1
CDR3: CASSPRYDRGEQYF
DNA: TGCGCCAGCAGCCCCCGCTACGACAGGGGCGAGCAGTACTTC

size: NA
D: NA
J: TRBJ2-7
V: TRBV11-2
CDR3: CASSLGGREQYF
DNA: TGTGCCAGCAGCTTAGGGGGGCGCGAGCAGTACTTC

size: NA
D: NA
J: TRBJ1-2
V: TRBV3-1/TRBV3-2
CDR3: CASSQGTVDGYTF
DNA: TGTGCCAGCAGCCAAGGGACAGTCGATGGCTACACCTTC

size: once
D: NA
J: TRBJ2-1
V: TRBV24-1
CDR3: CATSDLSQGVGNEQFF
DNA: TGTGCCACCAGTGATTTATCACAGGGAGTCGGGAATGAGCAGTTCTTC

size: NA
D: NA
J: TRBJ1-1
V: TRBV27
CDR3: CASSFPGVAEAFF
DNA: TGTGCCAGCAGTTTTCCAGGGGTGGCTGAAGCTTTCTTT

size: once
D: NA
J: TRBJ2-7
V: TRBV6-5
CDR3: CASSPTATSLYEQYF
DNA: TGTGCCAGCAGTCCAACGGCGACTAGTCTCTACGAGCAGTACTTC

size: NA
D: NA
J: TRBJ2-7
V: TRBV7-2
CDR3: CASSLVVSSYEQYF
DNA: TGTGCCAGCAGCTTAGTTGTGAGCTCCTACGAGCAGTACTTC

size: NA
D: TRBD1
J: TRBJ1-1
V: TRBV7-3
CDR3: CASSSPETGHTEAFF
DNA: TGTGCCAGCAGCTCCCCCGAGACAGGGCACACTGAAGCTTTCTTT

size: NA
D: NA
J: TRBJ1-1
V: TRBV6-2/TRBV6-3
CDR3: CASSPVRNTEAFF
DNA: TGTGCCAGCAGTCCAGTACGAAACACTGAAGCTTTCTTT

size: once
D: NA
J: TRBJ2-6
V: TRBV15
CDR3: CATSREPATSGANVLTF
DNA: TGTGCCACCAGCAGAGAACCGGCGACTTCTGGGGCCAACGTCCTGACTTTC

size: NA
D: TRBD1
J: TRBJ2-7
V: TRBV6-6
CDR3: CASRNPGTGGNEQYF
DNA: TGTGCCAGCAGAAACCCCGGGACAGGGGGCAACGAGCAGTACTTC

size: NA
D: NA
J: TRBJ1-2
V: TRBV28
CDR3: CASSLGFNGYTF
DNA: TGTGCCAGCAGTTTAGGGTTTAATGGCTACACCTTC

size: NA
D: TRBD1
J: TRBJ1-2
V: TRBV5-6
CDR3: CASTPGGRGYGYTF
DNA: TGTGCCAGCACACCAGGGGGCAGGGGCTATGGCTACACCTTC

size: once
D: NA
J: TRBJ1-6
V: TRBV30
CDR3: CAWAGQHNSPLHF
DNA: TGTGCCTGGGCAGGACAGCATAATTCACCCCTCCACTTT

size: NA
D: NA
J: TRBJ2-7
V: TRBV6-2/TRBV6-3
CDR3: CASSYSREQYF
DNA: TGTGCCAGCAGTTACAGTCGCGAGCAGTACTTC

size: NA
D: TRBD2
J: TRBJ2-3
V: TRBV5-1
CDR3: CASGYGTSGGRTDTQYF
DNA: TGCGCCAGCGGCTACGGGACTAGCGGGGGACGCACAGATACGCAGTATTTT

size: NA
D: TRBD1
J: TRBJ1-2
V: TRBV18
CDR3: CASSGGTGPQYGYTF
DNA: TGTGCCAGTTCCGGAGGGACAGGCCCCCAATACGGCTACACCTTC

size: NA
D: TRBD1
J: TRBJ1-4
V: TRBV28
CDR3: CASSLSGQGTNEKLFF
DNA: TGTGCCAGCAGCCTATCGGGACAGGGGACTAATGAAAAACTGTTTTTT

size: NA
D: NA
J: TRBJ1-2
V: TRBV4-1
CDR3: CASSQVTGLYYGYTF
DNA: TGCGCCAGCAGCCAAGTAACGGGGCTATACTATGGCTACACCTTC

size: NA
D: NA
J: TRBJ2-4
V: TRBV10-3
CDR3: CATRDTLAKNIQYF
DNA: TGTGCCACCCGGGACACCTTAGCCAAAAACATTCAGTACTTC

size: NA
D: TRBD1
J: TRBJ2-5
V: TRBV10-3
CDR3: CAISGDRGTAAQYF
DNA: TGTGCCATCAGCGGGGACAGGGGGACGGCGGCCCAGTACTTC

size: NA
D: TRBD1
J: TRBJ2-7
V: TRBV7-2
CDR3: CASRVRQGAIEQYF
DNA: TGTGCCAGCAGGGTCCGTCAGGGGGCAATCGAGCAGTACTTC

size: NA
D: NA
J: TRBJ1-4
V: TRBV19
CDR3: CASSNEKLFF
DNA: TGTGCCAGTAGTAATGAAAAACTGTTTTTT

size: NA
D: TRBD1
J: TRBJ2-5
V: TRBV6-5
CDR3: CASSPDGTRGETQYF
DNA: TGTGCCAGCAGCCCCGACGGAACCAGGGGGGAGACCCAGTACTTC

size: NA
D: NA
J: TRBJ1-1
V: TRBV27
CDR3: CASSPWAPSRTNTEAFF
DNA: TGTGCCAGCAGTCCCTGGGCCCCATCTCGGACAAACACTGAAGCTTTCTTT

size: NA
D: TRBD2
J: TRBJ2-1
V: TRBV5-4
CDR3: CASSPGLAGRYEQFF
DNA: TGTGCCAGCAGCCCGGGACTAGCGGGAAGATATGAGCAGTTCTTC

size: NA
D: NA
J: TRBJ2-1
V: TRBV5-1
CDR3: CASSLGSPGGVNEQFF
DNA: TGCGCCAGCAGCCTGGGGTCACCTGGAGGTGTAAATGAGCAGTTCTTC

size: NA
D: NA
J: TRBJ2-3
V: TRBV18
CDR3: CASSPGADTQYF
DNA: TGTGCCAGCTCACCGGGGGCAGATACGCAGTATTTT

size: NA
D: NA
J: TRBJ2-7
V: TRBV7-2
CDR3: CASSLVVGGSYEQYF
DNA: TGTGCCAGCAGCTTAGTAGTCGGGGGAAGCTACGAGCAGTACTTC

size: NA
D: NA
J: TRBJ1-2
V: TRBV5-1
CDR3: CASSLVGPSNYGYTF
DNA: TGCGCCAGCAGCTTGGTGGGGCCCTCTAACTATGGCTACACCTTC

size: NA
D: TRBD2
J: TRBJ2-1
V: TRBV7-9
CDR3: CASSSGLAGHYNEQFF
DNA: TGTGCCAGCAGCTCAGGACTAGCGGGGCACTACAATGAGCAGTTCTTC

size: NA
D: TRBD2
J: TRBJ2-5
V: TRBV24-1
CDR3: CATSDPPGTSWDETQYF
DNA: TGTGCCACCAGTGACCCACCCGGGACTAGTTGGGATGAGACCCAGTACTTC

size: NA
D: TRBD2
J: TRBJ2-5
V: TRBV5-6
CDR3: CASSLRAGGLVGETQYF
DNA: TGTGCCAGCAGCTTGCGGGCGGGGGGGCTGGTTGGAGAGACCCAGTACTTC

size: NA
D: TRBD2
J: TRBJ2-1
V: TRBV2
CDR3: CASSVQRGSSYNEQFF
DNA: TGTGCCAGCAGCGTGCAGCGGGGGAGCTCCTACAATGAGCAGTTCTTC

size: NA
D: TRBD2
J: TRBJ2-1
V: TRBV6-1
CDR3: CASSEERGGYNEQFF
DNA: TGTGCCAGCAGTGAAGAGCGGGGGGGATACAATGAGCAGTTCTTC

size: NA
D: NA
J: TRBJ2-4
V: TRBV7-3
CDR3: CASSLNENIQYF
DNA: TGTGCCAGCAGCTTAAACGAAAACATTCAGTACTTC

size: NA
D: NA
J: TRBJ2-6
V: TRBV19
CDR3: CASSNLLQGSGANVLTF
DNA: TGTGCCAGTAGTAATCTACTACAGGGATCTGGGGCCAACGTCCTGACTTTC

size: NA
D: TRBD1
J: TRBJ1-5
V: TRBV28
CDR3: CASSNRGLHQPQHF
DNA: TGTGCCAGCAGCAACAGGGGGCTGCATCAGCCCCAGCATTTT

size: NA
D: TRBD1
J: TRBJ1-2
V: TRBV19
CDR3: CASSGQRTGTNYGYTF
DNA: TGTGCCAGTAGTGGCCAGCGGACAGGGACGAACTATGGCTACACCTTC

size: NA
D: TRBD1
J: TRBJ2-7
V: TRBV19
CDR3: CASSMYLVRTGGSLGSYEQYF
DNA: TGTGCCAGTAGTATGTATCTAGTTCGGACAGGGGGCTCCCTGGGAAGCTACGAGCAGTACTTC

size: NA
D: NA
J: TRBJ1-2
V: TRBV2
CDR3: CASSEGVGFDGYTF
DNA: TGTGCCAGCAGTGAGGGGGTCGGGTTCGATGGCTACACCTTC

size: NA
D: NA
J: TRBJ1-2
V: TRBV5-5
CDR3: CASSLASQGLNYGYTF
DNA: TGTGCCAGCAGCTTGGCGTCACAGGGATTGAACTATGGCTACACCTTC

size: few
D: TRBD1
J: TRBJ1-5
V: TRBV5-1
CDR3: CASSPGQGWIGQPQHF
DNA: TGCGCCAGCAGCCCCGGACAGGGGTGGATTGGTCAGCCCCAGCATTTT

size: once
D: NA
J: TRBJ1-5
V: TRBV4-1
CDR3: CASSLPANQPQHF
DNA: TGCGCCAGCAGCCTGCCGGCGAACCAGCCCCAGCATTTT